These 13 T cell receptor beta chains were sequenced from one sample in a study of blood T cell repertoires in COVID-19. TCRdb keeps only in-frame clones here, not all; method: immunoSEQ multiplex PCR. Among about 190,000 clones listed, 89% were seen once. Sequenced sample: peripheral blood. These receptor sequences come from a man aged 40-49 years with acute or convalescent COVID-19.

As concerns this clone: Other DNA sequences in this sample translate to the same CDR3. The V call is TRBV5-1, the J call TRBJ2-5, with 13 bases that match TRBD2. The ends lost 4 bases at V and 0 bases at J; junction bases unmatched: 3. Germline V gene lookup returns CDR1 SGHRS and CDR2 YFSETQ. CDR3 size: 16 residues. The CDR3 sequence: CASSLGLAGDQETQYF. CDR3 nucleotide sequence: TGCGCCAGCAGCCTCGGACTAGCGGGGGACCAAGAGACCCAGTACTTC.

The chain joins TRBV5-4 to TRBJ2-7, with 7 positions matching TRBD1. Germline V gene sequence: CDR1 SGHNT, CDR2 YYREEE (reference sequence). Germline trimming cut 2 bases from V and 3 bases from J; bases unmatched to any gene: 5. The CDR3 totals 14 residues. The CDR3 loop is CASSFYRTGYEQYF. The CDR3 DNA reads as TGTGCCAGCAGCTTTTACCGGACAGGCTACGAGCAGTACTTC.

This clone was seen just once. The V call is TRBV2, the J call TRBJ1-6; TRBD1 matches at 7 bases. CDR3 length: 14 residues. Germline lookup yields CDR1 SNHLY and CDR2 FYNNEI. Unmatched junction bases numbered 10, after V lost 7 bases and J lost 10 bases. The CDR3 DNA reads TGTGCCAGCACGGGACAGAAGGTAGCCTCACCCCTCCACTTT. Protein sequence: CASTGQKVASPLHF.

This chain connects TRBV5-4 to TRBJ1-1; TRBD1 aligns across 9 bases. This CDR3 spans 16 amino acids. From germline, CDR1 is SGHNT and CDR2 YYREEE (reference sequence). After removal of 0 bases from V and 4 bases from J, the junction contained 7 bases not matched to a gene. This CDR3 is CASSLEPDRGGTEAFF. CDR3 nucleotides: TGTGCCAGCAGCTTGGAGCCGGACAGGGGTGGCACTGAAGCTTTCTTT.

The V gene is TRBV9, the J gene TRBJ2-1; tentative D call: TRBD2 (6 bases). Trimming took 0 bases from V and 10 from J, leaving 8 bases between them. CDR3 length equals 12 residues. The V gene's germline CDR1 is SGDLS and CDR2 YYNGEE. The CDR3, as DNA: TGTGCCAGCAGCGTAGTTGCGGGGGAGCAGTTCTTC. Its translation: CASSVVAGEQFF.

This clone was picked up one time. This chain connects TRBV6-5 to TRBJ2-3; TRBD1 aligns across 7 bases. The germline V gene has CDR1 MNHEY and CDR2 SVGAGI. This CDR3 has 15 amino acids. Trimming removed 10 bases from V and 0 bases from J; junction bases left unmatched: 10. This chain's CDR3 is CATRVTGISTDTQYF. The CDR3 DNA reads TGTGCCACCCGGGTGACAGGGATTAGCACAGATACGCAGTATTTT.

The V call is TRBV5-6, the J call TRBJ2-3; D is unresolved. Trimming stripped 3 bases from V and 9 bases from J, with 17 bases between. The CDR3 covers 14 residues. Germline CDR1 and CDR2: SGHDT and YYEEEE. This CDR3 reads CASSWPAPSGTQYF. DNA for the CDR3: TGTGCCAGCAGCTGGCCGGCCCCCTCAGGCACGCAGTATTTT.

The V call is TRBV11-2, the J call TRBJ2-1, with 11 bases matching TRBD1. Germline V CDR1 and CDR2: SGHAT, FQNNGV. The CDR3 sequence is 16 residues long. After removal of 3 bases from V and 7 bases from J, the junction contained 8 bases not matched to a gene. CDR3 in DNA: TGTGCCAGCAGCTTTCTGGACAGGGGGCGTCTTAATGAGCAGTTCTTC. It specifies CASSFLDRGRLNEQFF.

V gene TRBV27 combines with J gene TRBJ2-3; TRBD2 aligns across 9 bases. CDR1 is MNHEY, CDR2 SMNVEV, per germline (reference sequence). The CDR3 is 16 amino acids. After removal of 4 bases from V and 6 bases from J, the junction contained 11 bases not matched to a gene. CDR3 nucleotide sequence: TGTGCCAGCAGTTCATGGCTAGCGGGGTATTCGGATACGCAGTATTTT. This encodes CASSSWLAGYSDTQYF.

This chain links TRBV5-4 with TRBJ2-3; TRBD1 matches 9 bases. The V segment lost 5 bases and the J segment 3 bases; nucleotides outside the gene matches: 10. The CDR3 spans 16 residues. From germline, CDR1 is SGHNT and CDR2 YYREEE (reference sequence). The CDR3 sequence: CASRTSRDRDTDTQYF. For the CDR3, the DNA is TGTGCCAGCAGAACCTCCCGGGACAGGGATACAGATACGCAGTATTTT.

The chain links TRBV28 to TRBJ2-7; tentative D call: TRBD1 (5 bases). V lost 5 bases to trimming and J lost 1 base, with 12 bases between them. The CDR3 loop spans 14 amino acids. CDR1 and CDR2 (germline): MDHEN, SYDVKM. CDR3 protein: CASSPRKGSYEQYF. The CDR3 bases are TGTGCCAGCAGTCCCCGAAAGGGGTCCTACGAGCAGTACTTC.

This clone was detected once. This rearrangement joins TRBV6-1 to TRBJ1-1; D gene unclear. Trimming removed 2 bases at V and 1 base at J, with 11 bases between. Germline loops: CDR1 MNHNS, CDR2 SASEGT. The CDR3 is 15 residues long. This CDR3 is CASSESNSRNTEAFF. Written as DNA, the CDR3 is TGTGCCAGCAGTGAATCGAACAGCCGGAACACTGAAGCTTTCTTT.

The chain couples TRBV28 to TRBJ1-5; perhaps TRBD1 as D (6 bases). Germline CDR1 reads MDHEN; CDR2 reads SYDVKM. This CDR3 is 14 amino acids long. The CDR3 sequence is CATMGGQPNQPQHF. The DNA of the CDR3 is TGTGCTACAATGGGCGGACAGCCCAATCAGCCCCAGCATTTT.